These T cell receptor beta chains were read from a single sample in a study of blood T cell repertoires in COVID-19. Assay: immunoSEQ multiplex PCR; the TCRdb copy retains only in-frame clones and omits some. The profile shows 95,000 to 100,000 clones, less than 85% of them singletons. Sequenced sample: peripheral blood. These receptors came from a woman aged 70-85 years with active or convalescent COVID-19. Each CDR3 is given without its conserved first and last residue.

TRBJ2-4	TRBV2	ASSRELAKNIQY
TRBJ1-2	TRBV28	ASSWGDYGYT
TRBJ2-4	TRBV6-2/TRBV6-3	ASSFLQGKNIQY
TRBJ2-2	TRBV5-1	ASTRLAGDPGELF
TRBJ1-1	TRBV5-4	ASSSNRGKGTEAF
TRBJ1-2	TRBV19	ASNGDRQIVYGYT
TRBJ2-6	TRBV28	ASNQVAGANVLT
TRBJ2-5	TRBV7-9	ASSFGGRETQY
TRBJ1-1	TRBV19	ASSIDRGTSEAF
TRBJ1-3	TRBV7-2	ASSYDRAGNTIY
TRBJ1-5	TRBV28	ASSLSGQGRNQPQH
TRBJ2-1	TRBV5-1	ASSPNPGTAYNEQF
TRBJ1-5	TRBV7-2	ASSLQGGQPQH
TRBJ2-1	TRBV10-3	AISEQGQGYSNEQF
TRBJ2-7	TRBV18	ASSELQGAGEQY
TRBJ2-5	TRBV4-1	ASSQDEGLGTQY
TRBJ1-2	TRBV28	ASGQVEGGLNYGYT
TRBJ2-3	TRBV11-3	ASSSTSGGAQTQY
TRBJ2-7	TRBV7-2	ASGSGYEQY
TRBJ2-3	TRBV9	ASSVTDFTDTQY
TRBJ1-2	TRBV7-2	ASSGQGYGYT
TRBJ2-7	TRBV29-1	SVGTGVSSYEQY
TRBJ1-2	TRBV5-6	ASSLRQGDGYT
TRBJ1-6	TRBV11-2	ASSLSGDHYNSPLH
TRBJ1-1	TRBV18	ASSPSGTGLNTEAF
TRBJ1-1	TRBV3-1/TRBV3-2	ASGEGGSNTEAF
TRBJ1-5	TRBV6-5	ASTLGGNQPQH
TRBJ1-4	TRBV9	ASSAMTGENEKLF
TRBJ1-1	TRBV5-4	ASSSTANTEAF
TRBJ2-3	TRBV28	AAGREESPDTQY
TRBJ1-2	TRBV5-1	ASSLAGDNGYT
TRBJ2-3	TRBV27	ASRNVMATDTQY
TRBJ2-3	TRBV5-4	ASSSSPTSTDTQY
TRBJ1-2	TRBV25-1	ASSGQGNYGYT
TRBJ1-2	TRBV5-6	ASSGQANYGYT
TRBJ2-1	TRBV28	ASEGTSGRVFSSYNEQF
TRBJ1-3	TRBV10-3	AISRAGREEVNTIY
TRBJ2-5	TRBV6-2/TRBV6-3	ASSYSAGWGQY
TRBJ1-1	TRBV28	ASNGQLNTEAF
TRBJ1-5	TRBV19	ASSMDGGQPQH
TRBJ1-3	TRBV4-2	ASSQAKDRFSGNTIY
TRBJ1-1	TRBV28	ASSPDSSSNTEAF
TRBJ1-6	TRBV6-5	ASNNRGQLNSPLH
TRBJ2-1	TRBV18	ASLEGLANNEQF
TRBJ2-2	TRBV7-3	ASSLMARGTGELF
TRBJ2-5	TRBV18	ASSPGLAETQY
TRBJ2-7	TRBV5-6	ASSSLLREQY
TRBJ1-1	TRBV7-2	ASSRGERVPTEAF
TRBJ1-2	TRBV6-5	ATTPGQGAFGGYT